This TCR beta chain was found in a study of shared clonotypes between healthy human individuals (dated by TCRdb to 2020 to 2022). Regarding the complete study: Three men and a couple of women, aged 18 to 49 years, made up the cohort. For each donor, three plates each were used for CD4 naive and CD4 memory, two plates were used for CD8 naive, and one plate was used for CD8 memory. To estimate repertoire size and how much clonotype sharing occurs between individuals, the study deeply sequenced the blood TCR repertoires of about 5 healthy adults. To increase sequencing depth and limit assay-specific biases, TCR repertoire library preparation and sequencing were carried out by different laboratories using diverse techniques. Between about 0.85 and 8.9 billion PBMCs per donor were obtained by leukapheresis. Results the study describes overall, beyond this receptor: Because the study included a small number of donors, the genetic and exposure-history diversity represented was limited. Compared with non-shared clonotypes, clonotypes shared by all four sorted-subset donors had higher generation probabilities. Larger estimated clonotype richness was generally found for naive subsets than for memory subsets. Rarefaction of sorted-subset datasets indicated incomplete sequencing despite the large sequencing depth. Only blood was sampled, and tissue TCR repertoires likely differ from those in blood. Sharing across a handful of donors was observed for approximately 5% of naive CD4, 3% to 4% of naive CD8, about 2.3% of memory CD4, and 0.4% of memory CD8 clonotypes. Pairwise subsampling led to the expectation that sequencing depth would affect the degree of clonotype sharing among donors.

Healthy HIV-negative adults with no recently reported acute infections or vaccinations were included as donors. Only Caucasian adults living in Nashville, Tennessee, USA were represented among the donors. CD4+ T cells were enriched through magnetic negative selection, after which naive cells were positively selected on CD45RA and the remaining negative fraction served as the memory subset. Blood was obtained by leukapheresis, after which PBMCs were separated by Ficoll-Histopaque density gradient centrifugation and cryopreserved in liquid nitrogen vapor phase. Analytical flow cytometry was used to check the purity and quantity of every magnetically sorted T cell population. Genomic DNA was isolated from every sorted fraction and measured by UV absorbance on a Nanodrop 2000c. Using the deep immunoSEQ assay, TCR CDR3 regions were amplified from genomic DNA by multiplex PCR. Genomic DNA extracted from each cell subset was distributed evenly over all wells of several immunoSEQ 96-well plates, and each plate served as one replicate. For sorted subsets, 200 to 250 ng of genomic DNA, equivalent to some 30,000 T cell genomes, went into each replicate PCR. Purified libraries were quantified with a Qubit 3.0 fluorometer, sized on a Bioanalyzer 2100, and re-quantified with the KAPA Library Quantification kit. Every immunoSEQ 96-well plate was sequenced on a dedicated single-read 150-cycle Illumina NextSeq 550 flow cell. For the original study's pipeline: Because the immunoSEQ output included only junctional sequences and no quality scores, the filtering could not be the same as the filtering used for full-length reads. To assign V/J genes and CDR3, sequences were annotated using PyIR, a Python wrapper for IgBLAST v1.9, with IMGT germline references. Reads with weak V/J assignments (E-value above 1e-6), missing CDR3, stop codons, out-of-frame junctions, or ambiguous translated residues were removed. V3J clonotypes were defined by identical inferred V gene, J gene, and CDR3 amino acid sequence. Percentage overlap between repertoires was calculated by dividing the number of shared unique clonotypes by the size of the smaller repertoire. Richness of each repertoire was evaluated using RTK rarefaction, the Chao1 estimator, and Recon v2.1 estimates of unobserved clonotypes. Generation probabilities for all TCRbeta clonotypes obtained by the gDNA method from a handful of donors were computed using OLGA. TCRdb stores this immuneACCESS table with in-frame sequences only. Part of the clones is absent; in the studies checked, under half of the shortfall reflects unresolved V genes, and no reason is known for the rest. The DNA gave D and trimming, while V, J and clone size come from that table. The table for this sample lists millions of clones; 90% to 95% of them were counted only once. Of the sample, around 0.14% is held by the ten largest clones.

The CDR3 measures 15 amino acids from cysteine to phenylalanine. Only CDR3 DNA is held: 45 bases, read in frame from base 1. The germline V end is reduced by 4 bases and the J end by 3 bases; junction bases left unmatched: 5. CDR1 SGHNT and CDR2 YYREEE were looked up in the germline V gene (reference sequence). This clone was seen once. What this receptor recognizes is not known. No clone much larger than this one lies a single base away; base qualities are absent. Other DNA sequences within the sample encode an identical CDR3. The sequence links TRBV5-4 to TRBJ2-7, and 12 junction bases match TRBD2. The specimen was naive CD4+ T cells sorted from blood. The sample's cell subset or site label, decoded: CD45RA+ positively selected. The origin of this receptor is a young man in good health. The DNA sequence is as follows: TGTGCCAGCAGCCCCCGGACTAGCGGGGTCTACGAGCAGTACTTC. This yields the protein CASSPRTSGVYEQYF.